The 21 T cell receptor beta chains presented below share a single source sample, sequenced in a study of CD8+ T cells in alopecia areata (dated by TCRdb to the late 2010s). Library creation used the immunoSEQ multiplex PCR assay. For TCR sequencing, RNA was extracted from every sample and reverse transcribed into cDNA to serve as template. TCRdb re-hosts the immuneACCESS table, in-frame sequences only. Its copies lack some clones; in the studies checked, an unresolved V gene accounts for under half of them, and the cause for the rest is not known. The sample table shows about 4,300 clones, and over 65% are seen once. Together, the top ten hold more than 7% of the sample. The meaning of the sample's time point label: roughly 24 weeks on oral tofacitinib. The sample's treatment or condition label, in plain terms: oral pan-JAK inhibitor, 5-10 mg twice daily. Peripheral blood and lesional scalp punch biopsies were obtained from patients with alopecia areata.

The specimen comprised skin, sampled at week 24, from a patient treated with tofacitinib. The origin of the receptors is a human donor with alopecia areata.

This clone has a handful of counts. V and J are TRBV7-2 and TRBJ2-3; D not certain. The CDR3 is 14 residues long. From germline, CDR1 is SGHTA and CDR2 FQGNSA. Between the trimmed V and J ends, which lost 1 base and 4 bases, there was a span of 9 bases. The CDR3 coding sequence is TGTGCCAGCAGCTTAGGTTCCCCTCCAGATACGCAGTATTTT. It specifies CASSLGSPPDTQYF. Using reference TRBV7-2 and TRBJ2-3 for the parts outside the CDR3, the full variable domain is GAGVSQSPSNKVTEKGKDVELRCDPISGHTALYWYRQSLGQGLEFLIYFQGNSAPDKSGLPSDRFSAERTGGSVSTLTIQRTQQEDSAVYLCASSLGSPPDTQYFGPGTRLTVL.

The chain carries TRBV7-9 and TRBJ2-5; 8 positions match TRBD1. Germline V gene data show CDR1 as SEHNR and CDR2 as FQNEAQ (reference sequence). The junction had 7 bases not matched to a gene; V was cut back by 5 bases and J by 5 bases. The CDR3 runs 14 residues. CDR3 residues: CASSGRGLGETQYF. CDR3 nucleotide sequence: TGTGCCAGCAGCGGCAGGGGGCTCGGGGAGACCCAGTACTTC.

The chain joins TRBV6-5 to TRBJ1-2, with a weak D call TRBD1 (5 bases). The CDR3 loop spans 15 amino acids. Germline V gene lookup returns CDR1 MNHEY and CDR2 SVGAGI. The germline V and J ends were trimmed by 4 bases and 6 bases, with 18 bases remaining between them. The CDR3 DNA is TGTGCCAGCAGTTCGTCCCAGGGTGTTAGAAATGGCTACACCTTC. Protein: CASSSSQGVRNGYTF.

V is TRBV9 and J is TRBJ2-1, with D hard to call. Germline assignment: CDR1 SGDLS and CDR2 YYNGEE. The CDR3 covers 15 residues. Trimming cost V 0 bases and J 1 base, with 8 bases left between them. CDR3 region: CASSVDGGSYNEQFF. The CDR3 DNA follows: TGTGCCAGCAGCGTAGATGGCGGTTCCTACAATGAGCAGTTCTTC. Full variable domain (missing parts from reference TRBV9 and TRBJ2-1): DSGVTQTPKHLITATGQRVTLRCSPRSGDLSVYWYQQSLDQGLQFLIQYYNGEERAKGNILERFSAQQFPDLHSELNLSSLELGDSALYFCASSVDGGSYNEQFFGPGTRLTVL.

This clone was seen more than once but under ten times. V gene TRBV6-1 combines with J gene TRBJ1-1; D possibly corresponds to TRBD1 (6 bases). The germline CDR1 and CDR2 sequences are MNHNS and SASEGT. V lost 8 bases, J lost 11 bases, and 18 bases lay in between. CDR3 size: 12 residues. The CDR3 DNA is TGTGCCAGCGGGCTAACAGGGTCGGGGGCTTTCTTT. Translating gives CASGLTGSGAFF.

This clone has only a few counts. The CDR3 loop reads CASSPGTSYNEQFF. In nucleotides, the CDR3 is TGTGCCAGCAGCCCAGGGACTTCCTACAATGAGCAGTTCTTC. J is TRBJ2-1 and V is TRBV9, with D possibly TRBD2 on 6 matching bases. This CDR3 has 14 residues. Germline V gene sequence: CDR1 SGDLS, CDR2 YYNGEE. The V end lost 4 bases, the J end lost 1 base, and 9 bases lay between the germline ends.

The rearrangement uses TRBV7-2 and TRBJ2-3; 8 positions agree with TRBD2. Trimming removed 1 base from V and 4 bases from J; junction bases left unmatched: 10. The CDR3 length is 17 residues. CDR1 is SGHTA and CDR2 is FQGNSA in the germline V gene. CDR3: CASSLGSRLAGADTQYF. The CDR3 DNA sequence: TGTGCCAGCAGCTTAGGAAGTAGGCTAGCGGGCGCAGATACGCAGTATTTT.

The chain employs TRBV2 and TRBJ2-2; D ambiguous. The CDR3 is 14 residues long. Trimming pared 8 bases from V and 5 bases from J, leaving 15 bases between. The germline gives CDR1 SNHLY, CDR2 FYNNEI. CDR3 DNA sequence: TGTGCCAGCGGGTCTCGGACCGAGACCGGGGAGCTGTTTTTT. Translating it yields CASGSRTETGELFF.

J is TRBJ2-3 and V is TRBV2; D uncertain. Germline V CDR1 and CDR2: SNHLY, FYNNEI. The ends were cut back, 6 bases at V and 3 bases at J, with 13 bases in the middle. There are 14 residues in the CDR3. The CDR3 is CASRVGSETDTQYF. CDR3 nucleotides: TGTGCCAGCAGGGTGGGCTCGGAAACAGATACGCAGTATTTT. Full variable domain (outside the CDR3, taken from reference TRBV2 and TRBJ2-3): EPEVTQTPSHQVTQMGQEVILRCVPISNHLYFYWYRQILGQKVEFLVSFYNNEISEKSEIFDDQFSVERPDGSNFTLKIRSTKLEDSAMYFCASRVGSETDTQYFGPGTRLTVL.

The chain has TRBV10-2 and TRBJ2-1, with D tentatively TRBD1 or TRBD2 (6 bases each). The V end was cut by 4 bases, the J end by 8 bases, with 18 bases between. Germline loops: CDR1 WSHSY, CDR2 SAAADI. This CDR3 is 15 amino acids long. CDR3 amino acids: CASSVEGGRYDEQFF. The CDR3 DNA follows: TGCGCCAGCAGTGTCGAGGGGGGCCGATACGATGAGCAGTTCTTC.

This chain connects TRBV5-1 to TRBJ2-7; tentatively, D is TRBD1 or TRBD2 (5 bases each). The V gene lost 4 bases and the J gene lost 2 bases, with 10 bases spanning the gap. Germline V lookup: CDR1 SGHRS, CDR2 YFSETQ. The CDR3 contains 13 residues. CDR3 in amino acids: CASSPGATYEQYF. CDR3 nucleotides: TGCGCCAGCAGCCCCGGGGCTACCTACGAGCAGTACTTC.

The chain's CDR3 is CASSEFRVLAGNTGELFF. As DNA, the CDR3 is TGTGCCAGCAGTGAATTTCGTGTCCTAGCGGGAAACACCGGGGAGCTGTTTTTT. The genes are TRBV2 and TRBJ2-2, with TRBD2 identical over 9 bases. Looked up from germline, CDR1 is SNHLY and CDR2 is FYNNEI. J was trimmed by 2 bases and V by 2 bases; bases with no gene match: 9. The CDR3 is 18 residues long.

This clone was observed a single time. CDR3 region: CASSFSETQYF. CDR3 sequence (DNA): TGTGCCAGCAGCTTTTCAGAGACCCAGTACTTC. The chain carries TRBV7-2 and TRBJ2-5; D unclear. Germline CDR1 SGHTA, CDR2 FQGNSA. V gave up 3 bases and J gave up 4 bases, with 3 bases separating them. The CDR3 contains 11 residues.

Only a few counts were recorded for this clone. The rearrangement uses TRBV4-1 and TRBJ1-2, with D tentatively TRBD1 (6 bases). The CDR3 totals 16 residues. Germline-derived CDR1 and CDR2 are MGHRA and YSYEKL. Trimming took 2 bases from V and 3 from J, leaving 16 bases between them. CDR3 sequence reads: CASSQLISGAYYGYTF. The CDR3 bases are TGCGCCAGCAGCCAATTAATCTCAGGGGCCTACTATGGCTACACCTTC.

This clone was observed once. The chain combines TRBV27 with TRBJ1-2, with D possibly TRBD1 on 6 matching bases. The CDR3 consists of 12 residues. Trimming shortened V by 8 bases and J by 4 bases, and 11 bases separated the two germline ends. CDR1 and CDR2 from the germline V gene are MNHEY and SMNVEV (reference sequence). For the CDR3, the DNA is TGTGCCAGCTCTGGAGGGGGCTATGGCTACACCTTC. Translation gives CASSGGGYGYTF.

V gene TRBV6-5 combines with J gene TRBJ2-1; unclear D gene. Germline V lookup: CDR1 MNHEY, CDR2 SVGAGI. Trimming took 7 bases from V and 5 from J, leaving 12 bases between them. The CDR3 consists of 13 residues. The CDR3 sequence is CASKDPGHNEQFF. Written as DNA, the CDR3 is TGTGCCAGCAAGGACCCCGGACACAATGAGCAGTTCTTC.

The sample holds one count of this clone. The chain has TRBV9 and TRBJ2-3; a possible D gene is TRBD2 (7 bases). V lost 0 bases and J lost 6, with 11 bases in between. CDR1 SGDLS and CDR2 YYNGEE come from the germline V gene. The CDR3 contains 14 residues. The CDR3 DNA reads TGTGCCAGCAGCGTAGAACAGGGAGGGGATACGCAGTATTTT. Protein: CASSVEQGGDTQYF.

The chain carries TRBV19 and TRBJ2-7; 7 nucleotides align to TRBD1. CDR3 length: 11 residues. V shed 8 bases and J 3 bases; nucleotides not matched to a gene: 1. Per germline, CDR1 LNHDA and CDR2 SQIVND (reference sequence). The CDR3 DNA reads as TGTGCCAGTCAGGGGGACTACGAGCAGTACTTC. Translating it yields CASQGDYEQYF.

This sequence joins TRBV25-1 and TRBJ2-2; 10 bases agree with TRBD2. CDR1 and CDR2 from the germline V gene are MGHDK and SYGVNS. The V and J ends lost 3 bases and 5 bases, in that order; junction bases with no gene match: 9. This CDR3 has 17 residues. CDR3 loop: CASSDRSGGAWTGELFF. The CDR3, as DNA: TGTGCCAGCAGTGACCGGAGCGGGGGGGCTTGGACCGGGGAGCTGTTTTTT.

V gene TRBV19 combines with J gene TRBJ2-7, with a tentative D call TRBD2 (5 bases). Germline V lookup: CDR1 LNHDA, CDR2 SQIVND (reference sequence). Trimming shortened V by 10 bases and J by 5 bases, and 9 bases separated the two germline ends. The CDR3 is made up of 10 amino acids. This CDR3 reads CANEGHEQYF. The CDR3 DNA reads TGTGCCAACGAGGGCCACGAGCAGTACTTC.

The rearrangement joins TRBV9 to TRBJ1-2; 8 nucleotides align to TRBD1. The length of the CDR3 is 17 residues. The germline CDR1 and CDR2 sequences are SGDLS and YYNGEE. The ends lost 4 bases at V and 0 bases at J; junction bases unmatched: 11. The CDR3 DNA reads TGTGCCAGCAGCAGGACAGGGAAGAGAGGAGCTAACTATGGCTACACCTTC. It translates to CASSRTGKRGANYGYTF.